The clone carrying this T cell receptor beta chain was detected many times. Its antigen remains unidentified. The CDR3 is cut off 3 residues early in the read; its end comes from the germline J gene. This entry belongs to a study of T cell clonality in common variable immunodeficiency. Whole-study results and caveats: What drives increased CVID clonality needs T cell subpopulation sequencing. In common variable immunodeficiency, TCR beta chains reportedly carried fewer deletions and N-nucleotide insertions. CVID patient heterogeneity limited repertoire-clinical complication correlations.

Equal genomic DNA amounts from CVID and control samples were sequenced. TCRdb's table, derived via immunoSEQ multiplex PCR, lists solely in-frame clones and lacks some. The repertoire consists of around 42,000 clones, none detected only once. The CDR3 spans 11 residues. Trimming shortened V by 6 bases and J by 4 bases, and 6 bases separated the two germline ends. The J gene is TRBJ1-2, the V gene TRBV12-3 or TRBV12-4; no clear D. Sequencing was performed on peripheral blood mononuclear cells. The sequence came from a person aged 18-70 years in good health. The part of the CDR3 DNA that was read is TGTGCCAGCAGCAGATTCTATGGC. It encodes CASSRFYG. The complete CDR3 sequence is CASSRFYGYTF.